Below are 30 T cell receptor beta chains sequenced from a single sample in a study of blood T cell repertoires in COVID-19. Sequenced by immunoSEQ multiplex PCR; TCRdb stores in-frame clones only, minus some. The profile covers 250,000 or so clones, with 85% to 90% appearing a single time and approximately 1.7% taken by the ten largest. The sample consisted of PBMCs or T cells enriched from blood (not recorded which). The origin of the receptors is a woman aged 45-60 years who had recovered from COVID-19.

This sequence joins TRBV12-2 and TRBJ1-2; the DNA was not used to check the table's D call, TRBD1. TRBV12-2 has pseudogene status. CDR3 length: 17 residues. The CDR3 coding sequence is TGTGCAAGTCGCTCACACAGGGTCCCATCTCTCAACTATGGCTACACCTTC. Translated: CASRSHRVPSLNYGYTF.

This clone was recorded a few times. The chain is built from TRBV4-1 and TRBJ1-6, with a weak D call TRBD1 (5 bases). V shed 3 bases and J shed 11 bases, with 17 bases lying between them. CDR1 and CDR2 (germline): MGHRA, YSYEKL. The CDR3 contains 15 residues. CDR3 loop: CASSQGQWVMAPLHF. The CDR3 DNA reads TGCGCCAGCAGCCAGGGGCAGTGGGTGATGGCACCCCTCCACTTT.

This clone showed up just once. The chain combines TRBV15 with TRBJ1-6, with D possibly matching TRBD1 (6 bases). The V gene lost 1 base and the J gene lost 7 bases, with 11 bases spanning the gap. This CDR3 spans 15 amino acids. Germline assignment: CDR1 LNHNV and CDR2 YYDKDF (reference sequence). The CDR3 region is CATSRAGTRNSPLHF. For the CDR3, the DNA is TGTGCCACCAGCAGAGCCGGGACACGAAATTCACCCCTCCACTTT.

The chain is built from TRBV7-2 and TRBJ2-3; 9 bases fit TRBD2. Germline loops: CDR1 SGHTA, CDR2 FQGNSA. This CDR3 is 16 amino acids long. V lost 5 bases and J lost 4; bases outside the gene matches: 10. CDR3 DNA: TGTGCCAGCAGCCAACGGACTAGCGCGTTTGCAGATACGCAGTATTTT. Encoded protein: CASSQRTSAFADTQYF.

The J gene is TRBJ2-7, the V gene TRBV30; D is uncertain. Trimming shortened V by 4 bases and J by 3 bases, and 10 bases separated the two germline ends. The CDR3 runs to 12 residues. CDR1 GTSNPN and CDR2 SVGIG come from the germline V gene (reference sequence). The CDR3 spells CAWTPGNYEQYF. The CDR3 DNA sequence: TGTGCCTGGACCCCAGGCAACTACGAGCAGTACTTC.

This clone showed up just once. V and J are TRBV7-9 and TRBJ2-2; 9 nucleotides line up with TRBD1. With 7 bases clipped from V and 7 bases from J, the junction kept 10 bases outside the gene matches. This CDR3 contains 15 residues. Germline V gives CDR1 SEHNR, CDR2 FQNEAQ (reference sequence). The DNA for the CDR3 is TGTGCCAGCATCGAGACAGGGGGTATAATCGGGGAGCTGTTTTTT. Protein product: CASIETGGIIGELFF.

J is TRBJ2-7 and V is TRBV3-1 (or the pseudogene TRBV3-2), with a weak D call TRBD2 (5 bases). The V end was cut by 5 bases, the J end by 1 base, with 12 bases between. Germline CDR1 and CDR2: LGHDT and YNNKEL (reference sequence). This CDR3 has 14 residues. In DNA, the CDR3 is TGTGCCAGCAGCGACACCGGGAAATCCTACGAGCAGTACTTC. This gives the protein CASSDTGKSYEQYF.

The rearrangement links TRBV7-8 to TRBJ2-7; 8 bases fit TRBD1. The V segment lost 5 bases and the J segment 6 bases; nucleotides outside the gene matches: 12. Looked up from germline, CDR1 is SGHVS and CDR2 is FQNEAQ. This CDR3 contains 15 residues. Here the CDR3 DNA reads TGTGCCAGCAGCCCATCACCGTTGACAGGGGCCGAGCAGTACTTC. Protein: CASSPSPLTGAEQYF.

The chain employs TRBV30 and TRBJ2-1, with 13 bases fitting TRBD2. The CDR3 has 14 residues. The germline V gene has CDR1 GTSNPN and CDR2 SVGIG (reference sequence). V lost 3 bases, J lost 6 bases, and 2 bases stayed unmatched. The CDR3 coding sequence is TGTGCCTGGAGCTGGACTAGCGGGAGCAATGAGCAGTTCTTC. Residues: CAWSWTSGSNEQFF.

The rearrangement links TRBV3-1 (or the pseudogene TRBV3-2) to TRBJ2-7; 9 bases map to TRBD1. This CDR3 has 15 residues. With 6 bases clipped from V and 1 base from J, the junction kept 7 bases outside the gene matches. In germline, CDR1 is LGHDT, CDR2 YNNKEL (reference sequence). This CDR3 reads CASSAGQGRSYEQYF. The CDR3 region has the DNA TGTGCCAGCAGTGCAGGACAGGGGCGGTCCTACGAGCAGTACTTC.

Only one count was recorded for this clone. The chain links TRBV20-1 to TRBJ1-2; D unclear. The CDR3 has 11 residues. V dropped 3 bases and J dropped 4 bases, with 6 bases sitting between them. CDR1 is DFQATT, CDR2 SNEGSKA, per germline (reference sequence). The CDR3 here is CSASHGYGYTF. In DNA form, the CDR3 reads TGCAGTGCTAGTCACGGCTATGGCTACACCTTC.

The chain combines TRBV7-2 with TRBJ2-2; 10 nucleotides agree with TRBD2. This CDR3 has 17 amino acids. The J segment lost 5 bases and the V segment lost 5 bases, leaving 11 bases of the junction unmatched. Germline V CDR1 and CDR2: SGHTA, FQGNSA. The CDR3 sequence: CASSMLAGDLRTGELFF. The DNA for the CDR3 is TGTGCCAGCAGCATGCTAGCGGGAGATCTTAGGACCGGGGAGCTGTTTTTT. The whole variable domain, remainder taken from reference TRBV7-2 and TRBJ2-2, is GAGVSQSPSNKVTEKGKDVELRCDPISGHTALYWYRQSLGQGLEFLIYFQGNSAPDKSGLPSDRFSAERTGGSVSTLTIQRTQQEDSAVYLCASSMLAGDLRTGELFFGEGSRLTVL.

V gene TRBV19 combines with J gene TRBJ2-2, with 8 bases lining up with TRBD1. V was clipped by 7 bases and J by 4 bases; unmatched bases: 11. Germline CDR1 is LNHDA and CDR2 is SQIVND (reference sequence). The CDR3 has 16 amino acids. This CDR3 reads CASTPRAGGITGELFF. CDR3 nucleotide sequence: TGTGCCAGTACCCCGAGGGCAGGGGGCATCACCGGGGAGCTGTTTTTT.

The CDR3: CAWRGGGASYEQYF. The CDR3 DNA sequence: TGTGCCTGGAGGGGGGGAGGGGCCTCCTACGAGCAGTACTTC. The rearrangement joins TRBV30 to TRBJ2-7; TRBD2 matches 7 bases. Germline V gene lookup returns CDR1 GTSNPN and CDR2 SVGIG (reference sequence). The ends lost 3 bases at V and 0 bases at J; junction bases unmatched: 5. The CDR3 is 14 residues long. The variable domain in full, with the rest retrieved from reference TRBV30 and TRBJ2-7, is SQTIHQWPATLVQPVGSPLSLECTVEGTSNPNLYWYRQAAGRGLQLLFYSVGIGQISSEVPQNLSASRPQDRQFILSSKKLLLSDSGFYLCAWRGGGASYEQYFGPGTRLTVT.

This chain links TRBV7-9 with TRBJ1-2; no clear D. CDR1 SEHNR and CDR2 FQNEAQ come from the germline V gene (reference sequence). This CDR3 spans 14 amino acids. Between the trimmed V and J ends, which lost 1 base and 4 bases, there was a span of 10 bases. In DNA, the CDR3 is TGTGCCAGCAGCTTAGGAGGCCAATTCTATGGCTACACCTTC. Protein product: CASSLGGQFYGYTF.

The rearrangement uses TRBV7-8 and TRBJ1-4; D unresolved. Looked up from germline, CDR1 is SGHVS and CDR2 is FQNEAQ. The length of the CDR3 is 16 residues. Trimming left V 2 bases short and J 0 bases short, with 10 bases between. CDR3 in DNA: TGTGCCAGCAGCTTACTCCAGGTCTCAACTAATGAAAAACTGTTTTTT. Its translation is CASSLLQVSTNEKLFF.

This clone was picked up a small number of times. The chain combines TRBV24-1 with TRBJ2-1; 9 bases line up with TRBD2. This CDR3 region has 17 residues. CDR1 and CDR2 from the germline V gene are KGHDR and SFDVKD. Trimming at V came to 4 bases and at J to 2 bases, leaving 8 bases not matched to a gene. The CDR3 bases are TGTGCCACCAGTGACTATACTAGCGGGCCACCCTACAATGAGCAGTTCTTC. It codes for CATSDYTSGPPYNEQFF.

The chain couples TRBV5-1 to TRBJ1-6; 9 nucleotides line up with TRBD1. Germline CDR1 and CDR2: SGHRS and YFSETQ. There are 14 residues in the CDR3. J lost 7 bases, V lost 5 bases, and 4 bases had no gene match. CDR3 sequence (DNA): TGCGCCAGCAGGGGGGGACAGGGAAATTCACCCCTCCACTTT. Encoded protein: CASRGGQGNSPLHF.

The chain uses TRBV24-1 and TRBJ1-5; no reliable D call. This CDR3 region has 13 residues. CDR1 is KGHDR, CDR2 SFDVKD, per germline. V was clipped by 3 bases and J by 9 bases, with 11 bases between them. The CDR3 is CATSDINTGPQHF. CDR3 in DNA: TGTGCCACCAGTGATATAAACACGGGGCCCCAGCATTTT.

The chain couples TRBV18 to TRBJ2-7; TRBD1 matches at 8 bases. The CDR3 is 13 amino acids. The V and J ends lost 3 bases and 7 bases, in that order; junction bases with no gene match: 5. Germline V gene sequence: CDR1 KGHSH, CDR2 LQKENI. The CDR3 loop is CASSPAGGGEQYF. DNA for the CDR3: TGTGCCAGCTCACCCGCAGGGGGCGGAGAGCAGTACTTC.

The genes are TRBV19 and TRBJ1-1; D is possibly TRBD1 (6 bases). V was shortened by 5 bases and J by 8 bases, with 15 bases between the two germline ends. The CDR3 contains 13 residues. Germline values: CDR1 LNHDA, CDR2 SQIVND (reference sequence). The CDR3 coding sequence is TGTGCCAGTAGTGGCATACAGGGCGTCGAAGCTTTCTTT. It codes for CASSGIQGVEAFF.

This clone was detected only once. The genes are TRBV5-1 and TRBJ2-5; 7 positions match TRBD1. Germline assignment: CDR1 SGHRS and CDR2 YFSETQ. The CDR3 covers 14 residues. Trimming at V came to 8 bases and at J to 0 bases, leaving 7 bases not matched to a gene. Here the CDR3 DNA reads TGCGCCAGTTTCTCGGGACAGTACCAAGAGACCCAGTACTTC. Amino acids: CASFSGQYQETQYF.

V is TRBV6-2 or TRBV6-3 and J is TRBJ2-3, with 9 bases identical to TRBD2. This CDR3 contains 16 residues. In germline, CDR1 is MNHEY, CDR2 SVGEGT. J was trimmed by 2 bases and V by 2 bases; bases with no gene match: 5. CDR3 bases: TGTGCCAGCAGTTACGGGATAGCGGGAGCCACAGATACGCAGTATTTT. This encodes CASSYGIAGATDTQYF.

The chain is built from TRBV6-4 and TRBJ2-1; 8 positions match TRBD2. The CDR3 totals 14 residues. V lost 4 bases and J lost 9; bases outside the gene matches: 8. Germline CDR1 reads MRHNA; CDR2 reads SNTAGT. CDR3: CASSAGLVGSEQFF. The DNA of the CDR3 is TGTGCCAGCAGTGCGGGACTAGTTGGGAGTGAGCAGTTCTTC.

The chain uses TRBV15 and TRBJ2-7, with 9 bases aligning to TRBD1. The V gene's germline CDR1 is LNHNV and CDR2 YYDKDF (reference sequence). CDR3 length: 14 amino acids. V lost 4 bases, J lost 4 bases, and 5 bases stayed unmatched. CDR3 in DNA: TGTGCCACCAGCACTCGGACAGGGGAGTACGAGCAGTACTTC. It specifies CATSTRTGEYEQYF.

The J gene is TRBJ2-7, the V gene TRBV30, with TRBD1 identical over 9 bases. The CDR3 runs 14 residues. Per germline, CDR1 GTSNPN and CDR2 SVGIG (reference sequence). V was pared by 0 bases and J by 3 bases, with 3 bases of the junction left unmatched. The CDR3 here is CAWSVGTGNYEQYF. The CDR3 coding sequence is TGTGCCTGGAGTGTCGGGACAGGGAACTACGAGCAGTACTTC.

The chain recombines TRBV30 with TRBJ2-3; TRBD2 aligns across 10 bases. The CDR3 consists of 15 residues. V shed 5 bases, J shed 5 bases, and the junction held 10 bases outside the gene matches. CDR1 is GTSNPN, CDR2 SVGIG, per germline (reference sequence). The CDR3 here is CAWALLAGSGDTQYF. The CDR3 nucleotides are TGTGCCTGGGCCCTACTAGCGGGAAGTGGAGATACGCAGTATTTT.

CDR3 sequence reads: CASSLVAGGWSPLHF. CDR3 nucleotides: TGTGCCAGCAGCTTAGTGGCAGGGGGCTGGTCACCCCTCCACTTT. The chain employs TRBV11-1 and TRBJ1-6; 8 nucleotides agree with TRBD1. The CDR3 consists of 15 residues. V trimming: 1 base; J trimming: 10 bases; junction bases outside the gene matches: 6. Germline CDR1 reads SGHAT; CDR2 reads FQDESV (reference sequence).

The chain links TRBV3-1 (or the pseudogene TRBV3-2) to TRBJ2-5, with TRBD2 matching over 10 bases. Looked up from germline, CDR1 is LGHDT and CDR2 is YNNKEL (reference sequence). There are 17 residues in the CDR3. Trimming took 3 bases from V and 3 from J; bases not matched to a gene: 10. The CDR3 here is CASSQRLAGVRKETQYF. For the CDR3, the DNA is TGTGCCAGCAGCCAGAGGCTAGCGGGAGTTAGGAAAGAGACCCAGTACTTC.

The rearrangement joins TRBV7-2 to TRBJ2-1; possibly TRBD2 for D (5 bases). The ends were cut back, 4 bases at V and 7 bases at J, with 14 bases in the middle. The CDR3 is 14 amino acids. The germline V gene has CDR1 SGHTA and CDR2 FQGNSA. The DNA for the CDR3 is TGTGCCAGCAGCTCCAATGCGGGTCCAAATGAGCAGTTCTTC. It specifies CASSSNAGPNEQFF.